What follows describes a single T cell receptor beta chain. TCRdb keeps only in-frame clones here, not all; method: immunoSEQ multiplex PCR. The sample lists 150,000 or so clones; approximately 90% were seen once. There are 13 residues in the CDR3. Losses at the gene ends were 5 bases for V and 5 bases for J; bases not matched to a gene: 5. Germline CDR1 is SQVTM and CDR2 is ANQGSEA. These data are taken from a study of control samples from healthy donors and cancer patients. This chain connects TRBV29-1 to TRBJ1-4; 7 nucleotides line up with TRBD1. The clonotype originates from a woman aged 30 to 39 in good health. Sequencing input: blood. CDR3 region: CSVSGTANEKLFF. CDR3 nucleotides: TGCAGCGTTTCGGGGACAGCAAATGAAAAACTGTTTTTT. The entire variable domain, with the rest obtained from reference TRBV29-1 and TRBJ1-4, is as follows: SAVISQKPSRDICQRGTSLTIQCQVDSQVTMMFWYRQQPGQSLTLIATANQGSEATYESGFVIDKFPISRPNLTFSTLTVSNMSPEDSSIYLCSVSGTANEKLFFGSGTQLSVL.